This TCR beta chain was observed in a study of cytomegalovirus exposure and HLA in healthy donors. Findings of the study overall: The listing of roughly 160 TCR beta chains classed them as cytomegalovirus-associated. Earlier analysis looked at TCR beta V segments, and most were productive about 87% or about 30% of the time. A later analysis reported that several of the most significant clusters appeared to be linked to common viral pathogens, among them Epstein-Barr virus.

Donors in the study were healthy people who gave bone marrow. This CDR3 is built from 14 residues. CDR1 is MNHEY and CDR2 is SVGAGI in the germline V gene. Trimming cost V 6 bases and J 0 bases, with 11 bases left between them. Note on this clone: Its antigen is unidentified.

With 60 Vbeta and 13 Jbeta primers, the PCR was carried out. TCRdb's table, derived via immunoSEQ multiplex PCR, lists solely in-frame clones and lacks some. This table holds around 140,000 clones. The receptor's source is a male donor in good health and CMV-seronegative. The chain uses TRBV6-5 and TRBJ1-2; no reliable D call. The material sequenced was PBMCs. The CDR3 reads CASRAGETNYGYTF. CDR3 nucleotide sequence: TGTGCCAGCAGGGCTGGAGAGACTAACTATGGCTACACCTTC.